This entry lists 26 T cell receptor beta chains sequenced from one sample in a study of T cells in Graves' hyperthyroidism and ophthalmopathy. Researchers took RNA transcripts and amplified the TCR beta CDR3 regions from them. TCR CDR3 regions were first amplified by RT-PCR with HTBI primers. Each CDR3 protein is one row after TCRdb ran MiXCR on the multiplex PCR reads. The sample contains around 300,000 distinct CDR3 sequences, around 14% of which appear only once. The material sequenced was blood. These receptor sequences come from a woman in her twenties or thirties with Graves' hyperthyroidism.

This clonotype showed up just a few times. This chain connects TRBV10-3 to TRBJ2-3; 9 nucleotides align to TRBD2. V dropped 2 bases and J dropped 0; count of bases not matched to a gene: 6. Germline V gene lookup returns CDR1 ENHRY and CDR2 SYGVKD. The CDR3 sequence is 17 residues long. The CDR3 bases are TGTGCCATCAGTGAGCCCCTAGCGGGGCCCAGCACAGATACGCAGTATTTT. Residues: CAISEPLAGPSTDTQYF.

The chain links TRBV7-9 to TRBJ2-1; tentative D call: TRBD2 (6 bases). CDR1 SEHNR and CDR2 FQNEAQ come from the germline V gene (reference sequence). The CDR3 has 18 residues. V lost 5 bases and J 4 bases, leaving 24 bases between the germline ends. The CDR3 coding sequence is TGTGCCAGCAGCCCAACGTTCCCAACTAGCAGGTGGTACAATGAGCAGTTCTTC. Translated: CASSPTFPTSRWYNEQFF.

This clonotype was detected a few times. This chain links TRBV9 with TRBJ2-7, with D hard to call. This CDR3 is 14 amino acids long. V gave up 0 bases and J gave up 4 bases, with 11 bases separating them. In germline, CDR1 is SGDLS, CDR2 YYNGEE. CDR3 nucleotide sequence: TGTGCCAGCAGCGTAGGATCGGGCCCTTACGAGCAGTACTTC. Protein sequence: CASSVGSGPYEQYF.

Ten or more counts support this clonotype. The J gene is TRBJ1-5, the V gene TRBV2; maybe TRBD1 (6 bases). This CDR3 has 14 amino acids. V lost 5 bases and J 6 bases, leaving 14 bases between the germline ends. Germline V gene sequence: CDR1 SNHLY, CDR2 FYNNEI. CDR3 nucleotide sequence: TGTGCCAGCAGTAGAACAGGGTCAAGTCAGCCCCAGCATTTT. This translates into CASSRTGSSQPQHF.

This clonotype came up many times. CDR3 loop: CASSEALIGGIRPQHF. The CDR3 coding sequence is TGTGCCAGCAGTGAAGCGCTTATAGGGGGTATAAGACCCCAGCATTTT. V is TRBV2 and J is TRBJ1-5, with D maybe TRBD1 (6 bases). This CDR3 is built from 16 residues. CDR1 and CDR2 (germline): SNHLY, FYNNEI. V shed 0 bases and J shed 10 bases, with 19 bases lying between them. Full variable domain (outside the CDR3, taken from reference TRBV2 and TRBJ1-5): EPEVTQTPSHQVTQMGQEVILRCVPISNHLYFYWYRQILGQKVEFLVSFYNNEISEKSEIFDDQFSVERPDGSNFTLKIRSTKLEDSAMYFCASSEALIGGIRPQHFGDGTRLSIL.

V and J are TRBV24-1 and TRBJ1-5; the D gene is possibly TRBD1 (5 bases). The CDR3 has 15 amino acids. V lost 6 bases to trimming and J lost 1 base, with 12 bases between them. Germline V gives CDR1 KGHDR, CDR2 SFDVKD. The CDR3 sequence: CATSTYGGSNQPQHF. CDR3 nucleotides: TGTGCCACCAGTACCTACGGGGGGAGCAATCAGCCCCAGCATTTT.

Ten or more counts support this clonotype. The chain combines TRBV7-9 with TRBJ2-2; D is undetermined. The germline V gene encodes CDR1 SEHNR and CDR2 FQNEAQ (reference sequence). This CDR3 contains 13 residues. Trimming removed 5 bases from V and 6 bases from J, with 10 bases in between. The CDR3 loop reads CASSPGVAGELFF. Here the CDR3 DNA reads TGTGCCAGCAGCCCTGGGGTTGCCGGGGAGCTGTTTTTT.

This clonotype was counted at least ten times. The genes are TRBV12-3 or TRBV12-4 and TRBJ2-3; D is perhaps TRBD2 (6 bases). Deletions cut 1 base from V and 6 bases from J, with 14 bases between. The CDR3 consists of 15 residues. DNA for the CDR3: TGTGCCAGCAGTTTAGGTCGACTAGGGTTGGATACGCAGTATTTT. It specifies CASSLGRLGLDTQYF.

There are many counts of this clonotype. The chain combines TRBV6-2 or TRBV6-3 with TRBJ1-1; weak D call: TRBD1 (6 bases). Germline V gene sequence: CDR1 MNHEY, CDR2 SVGEGT. The CDR3 spans 17 residues. V was clipped by 7 bases and J by 1 base, with 22 bases between them. The CDR3 region has the DNA TGTGCCAGCATTGACCCGTGGGGGCCTTACCGGAACACTGAAGCTTTCTTT. Its protein is CASIDPWGPYRNTEAFF.

In its sample, this clonotype was seen a few times. The chain links TRBV6-6 to TRBJ1-3; D ambiguous. CDR1 and CDR2 (germline): MNHNY, SVGAGI (reference sequence). The CDR3 runs to 14 residues. Trimming left V 2 bases short and J 2 bases short, with 7 bases between. The chain's CDR3 is CASSYRGTGNTIYF. The CDR3 DNA reads TGTGCCAGCAGTTACCGAGGAACTGGAAACACCATATATTTT.

The chain combines TRBV12-3 or TRBV12-4 with TRBJ2-5; D possibly corresponds to TRBD1 (5 bases). The CDR3 length is 14 residues. The V end was cut by 6 bases, the J end by 1 base, with 12 bases between. DNA for the CDR3: TGTGCCAGCAGCTTGAGACAGTTCCAAGAGACCCAGTACTTC. Protein product: CASSLRQFQETQYF.

This clonotype has a handful of counts. The J gene is TRBJ1-5, the V gene TRBV7-2, with D unresolved. V lost 1 base and J lost 6, with 10 bases in between. The CDR3 length is 14 residues. Germline V gene data show CDR1 as SGHTA and CDR2 as FQGNSA. In nucleotides, the CDR3 is TGTGCCAGCAGCTTAGAGGGTTTCGGTCAGCCCCAGCATTTT. It codes for CASSLEGFGQPQHF.

The chain combines TRBV11-2 with TRBJ2-5, with TRBD2 matching 8 bases. Germline CDR1 SGHAT, CDR2 FQNNGV. V shed 5 bases and J 7 bases; nucleotides not matched to a gene: 6. The CDR3 is 13 amino acids. The CDR3 reads CASSRAGEATQYF. DNA of the CDR3: TGTGCCAGCAGCCGAGCGGGAGAGGCGACCCAGTACTTC. The whole variable domain, remainder taken from reference TRBV11-2 and TRBJ2-5, is EAGVAQSPRYKIIEKRQSVAFWCNPISGHATLYWYQQILGQGPKLLIQFQNNGVVDDSQLPKDRFSAERLKGVDSTLKIQPAKLEDSAVYLCASSRAGEATQYFGPGTRLLVL.

The chain uses TRBV9 and TRBJ2-7; D gene uncertain. Looked up from germline, CDR1 is SGDLS and CDR2 is YYNGEE. This CDR3 region has 13 residues. The V end was cut by 0 bases, the J end by 2 bases, with 6 bases between. The CDR3 region is CASSVDSPYEQYF. CDR3 nucleotides: TGTGCCAGCAGCGTAGACAGTCCCTACGAGCAGTACTTC.

This clonotype was picked up many times. This rearrangement joins TRBV7-2 to TRBJ2-7; 8 nucleotides align to TRBD2. From germline, CDR1 is SGHTA and CDR2 FQGNSA. The CDR3 runs to 13 residues. Losses at the gene ends were 2 bases for V and 7 bases for J; bases not matched to a gene: 4. CDR3 nucleotides: TGTGCCAGCAGCTTATCCGGGACTAGTGAGCAGTACTTC. Its protein is CASSLSGTSEQYF. Full variable domain (outside the CDR3, taken from reference TRBV7-2 and TRBJ2-7): GAGVSQSPSNKVTEKGKDVELRCDPISGHTALYWYRQSLGQGLEFLIYFQGNSAPDKSGLPSDRFSAERTGGSVSTLTIQRTQQEDSAVYLCASSLSGTSEQYFGPGTRLTVT.

The chain couples TRBV18 to TRBJ2-1; 9 bases line up with TRBD1. CDR3 length: 13 amino acids. Looked up from germline, CDR1 is KGHSH and CDR2 is LQKENI. The trim removed 8 bases at V and 9 bases at J, leaving 8 bases unmatched. DNA of the CDR3: TGTGCCAGCGCAGCAACAGGGGGCGGTGAGCAGTTCTTC. It yields the protein CASAATGGGEQFF.

Ten or more counts support this clonotype. This rearrangement joins TRBV7-9 to TRBJ2-5; tentatively, D is TRBD1 (6 bases). The CDR3 sequence is 15 residues long. Per the germline V gene, CDR1 is SEHNR and CDR2 is FQNEAQ (reference sequence). The V and J ends lost 0 bases and 5 bases respectively, with 13 bases between them. CDR3 DNA sequence: TGTGCCAGCAGCTTAGCTGGGACAATGAAGGAGACCCAGTACTTC. It translates to CASSLAGTMKETQYF.

The V call is TRBV19, the J call TRBJ1-5, with D tentatively TRBD1 (6 bases). Deletions cut 4 bases from V and 5 bases from J, with 12 bases between. Germline CDR1 and CDR2: LNHDA and SQIVND (reference sequence). This CDR3 region has 14 residues. The CDR3 spells CASSKDRLDQPQHF. As DNA, the CDR3 is TGTGCCAGTAGTAAAGACAGGTTAGATCAGCCCCAGCATTTT.

CDR3 region: CASRPIPGVGYGYTF. For the CDR3, the DNA is TGTGCCAGTAGGCCGATTCCGGGGGTGGGCTATGGCTACACCTTC. The chain employs TRBV19 and TRBJ1-2; weak D call: TRBD1 (5 bases). Germline loops: CDR1 LNHDA, CDR2 SQIVND (reference sequence). The V and J ends lost 6 bases and 4 bases respectively, with 18 bases between them. CDR3 length: 15 residues.

The sample holds a few counts of this clonotype. The chain is built from TRBV5-1 and TRBJ2-1, with 10 bases identical to TRBD1. The CDR3 has 17 residues. The junction had 10 bases not matched to a gene; V was cut back by 3 bases and J by 4 bases. Looked up from germline, CDR1 is SGHRS and CDR2 is YFSETQ. CDR3 protein: CASSSTGTGVGYNEQFF. CDR3 in DNA: TGCGCCAGCAGCTCGACCGGGACAGGGGTAGGTTACAATGAGCAGTTCTTC.

This clonotype has only a few counts. V and J are TRBV4-3 and TRBJ2-3, with D possibly TRBD2 on 7 matching bases. This CDR3 comprises 11 residues. Germline values: CDR1 LGHNA, CDR2 YSLEER. Trimming took 8 bases from V and 6 from J, leaving 9 bases between them. The CDR3, as DNA: TGCGCCAGCGGGGGGGCGGATACGCAGTATTTT. It is translated as CASGGADTQYF.

The rearrangement links TRBV27 to TRBJ2-7, with D unclear. The V gene lost 0 bases and the J gene lost 9 bases, with 24 bases spanning the gap. Germline V gene sequence: CDR1 MNHEY, CDR2 SMNVEV (reference sequence). The length of the CDR3 is 17 residues. This CDR3 is CASSLSLGDLPPVAQYF. The CDR3 DNA reads as TGTGCCAGCAGTTTATCTCTCGGTGACCTACCCCCGGTCGCGCAGTACTTC.

At least ten counts were recorded for this clonotype. This sequence joins TRBV11-2 and TRBJ1-1; 7 bases map to TRBD1. CDR1 and CDR2 from the germline V gene are SGHAT and FQNNGV. V dropped 1 base and J dropped 1; count of bases not matched to a gene: 3. The CDR3 totals 15 residues. CDR3 in amino acids: CASSLGTGRNTEAFF. The CDR3 bases are TGTGCCAGCAGCTTAGGGACAGGTAGGAACACTGAAGCTTTCTTT.

The chain uses TRBV6-1 and TRBJ1-4; TRBD1 aligns across 8 bases. Unmatched junction bases numbered 17, after V lost 6 bases and J lost 8 bases. The V gene's germline CDR1 is MNHNS and CDR2 SASEGT. The CDR3 has 17 amino acids. The CDR3 reads CASSRYLSGGRGEKLFF. In nucleotides, the CDR3 is TGTGCCAGCAGCCGCTACCTCTCAGGGGGCAGAGGGGAAAAACTGTTTTTT.

This chain connects TRBV24-1 to TRBJ1-1, with D possibly TRBD1 on 5 matching bases. The CDR3 contains 13 residues. Germline assignment: CDR1 KGHDR and CDR2 SFDVKD. V was clipped by 9 bases and J by 3 bases, with 13 bases between them. In DNA form, the CDR3 reads TGTGCCACCCGGCCGGGGGAGGACACTGAAGCTTTCTTT. It specifies CATRPGEDTEAFF.

This clonotype was seen at least ten times. The chain recombines TRBV25-1 with TRBJ2-5, with TRBD2 matching 8 bases. V lost 1 base to trimming and J lost 1 base; unmatched junction nucleotides: 5. CDR1 is MGHDK, CDR2 SYGVNS, per germline. The CDR3 is 16 amino acids. The CDR3 reads CASSESGSGSQETQYF. The DNA of the CDR3 is TGTGCCAGCAGTGAATCCGGAAGCGGGAGCCAAGAGACCCAGTACTTC. Drawing the rest from reference TRBV25-1 and TRBJ2-5, the complete variable domain is EADIYQTPRYLVIGTGKKITLECSQTMGHDKMYWYQQDPGMELHLIHYSYGVNSTEKGDLSSESTVSRIRTEHFPLTLESARPSHTSQYLCASSESGSGSQETQYFGPGTRLLVL.